This TCR beta chain derives from a study of T cell changes during pregnancy in multiple sclerosis. This table comes from immunoSEQ multiplex PCR, and its TCRdb copy is limited to in-frame clones, with some not included. This table has under 75,000 clones, less than 95% appearing once. Sequencing was performed on CD4+ T cells from peripheral blood mononuclear cells, taken after pregnancy. The source is a female donor in good health, enrolled as a control in a pregnancy study.

CDR3 in amino acids: CAWDRRLAGGNTIYF. Here the CDR3 DNA reads TGTGCCTGGGATCGCCGGCTGGCAGGGGGAAACACCATATATTTT. The chain uses TRBV30 and TRBJ1-3; TRBD1 might be the D (5 bases). CDR1 is GTSNPN and CDR2 is SVGIG in the germline V gene (reference sequence). CDR3 length: 15 residues. V shed 5 bases and J shed 4 bases, with 18 bases lying between them.